This paragraph reports one T cell receptor beta chain. Germline V CDR1 and CDR2: SEHNR, FQNEAQ (reference sequence). Trimming pared 3 bases from V and 5 bases from J, leaving 8 bases between. The CDR3 covers 12 residues. The source of the sample is a study of CD4+ T cells in melanoma. TCRdb's table, derived via immunoSEQ multiplex PCR, lists solely in-frame clones and lacks some. The sample includes around 110,000 clones, about nine tenths seen only once; the top ten take 2.5% to 3.5%. The source is a human donor with melanoma. The V call is TRBV7-9, the J call TRBJ2-7; D is uncertain. The sequenced sample was peripheral blood. Here the CDR3 reads CASSFTSDEQYF. The CDR3 nucleotides read TGTGCCAGCAGCTTCACGTCGGACGAGCAGTACTTC.